The present T cell receptor (beta chain) was sequenced within a study of blood T cell repertoires in COVID-19. Study in general: Acute-phase and convalescent COVID-19 samples originated in the United States, Italy and Spain. PBMCs, B-cell-depleted T cells, or T cells provided the cDNA or gDNA that made up the material.

The V and J ends lost 3 bases and 5 bases respectively, with 10 bases between them. Looked up from germline, CDR1 is SNHLY and CDR2 is FYNNEI. CDR3 length: 13 amino acids. In the authors' workflow: The authors estimated nucleated cell counts from reference gene primer amplification. Sequencing was performed with immunoSEQ multiplex PCR; in TCRdb, only in-frame clones are kept and a portion is missing. V, J and clone size were drawn from that table, and D and trimming were deduced from the DNA. The table lists around 260,000 clones, 80% to 85% of them singletons, with around 4% in the top ten. The rearrangement uses TRBV2 and TRBJ1-1; tentative D call: TRBD1 (5 bases). The sequence came from a man aged 55 to 70 with acute or convalescent COVID-19. The source material was peripheral blood. The CDR3 bases are TGTGCCAGCAGTGACAGGGTAGGAACTGAAGCTTTCTTT. Protein: CASSDRVGTEAFF. Combining the CDR3 with reference TRBV2 and TRBJ1-1 gives the whole variable domain EPEVTQTPSHQVTQMGQEVILRCVPISNHLYFYWYRQILGQKVEFLVSFYNNEISEKSEIFDDQFSVERPDGSNFTLKIRSTKLEDSAMYFCASSDRVGTEAFFGQGTRLTVV.